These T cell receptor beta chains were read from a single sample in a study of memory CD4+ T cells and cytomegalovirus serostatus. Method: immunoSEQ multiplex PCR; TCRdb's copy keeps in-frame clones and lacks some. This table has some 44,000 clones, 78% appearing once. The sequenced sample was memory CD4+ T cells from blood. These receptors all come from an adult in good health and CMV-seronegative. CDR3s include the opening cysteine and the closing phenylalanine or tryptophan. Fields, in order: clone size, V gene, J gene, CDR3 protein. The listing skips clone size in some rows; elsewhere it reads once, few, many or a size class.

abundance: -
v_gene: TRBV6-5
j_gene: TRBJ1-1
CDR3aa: CASSPGTGGGWGAF

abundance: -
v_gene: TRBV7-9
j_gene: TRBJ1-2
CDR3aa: CAAGGGYGYTF

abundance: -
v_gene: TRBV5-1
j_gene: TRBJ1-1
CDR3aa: CASSLGGRGRMNTEAFF

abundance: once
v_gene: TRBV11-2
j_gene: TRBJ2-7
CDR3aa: CASSLGGGQTGEQYF

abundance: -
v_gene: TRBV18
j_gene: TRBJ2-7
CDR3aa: CASSPTTGAYEQYF

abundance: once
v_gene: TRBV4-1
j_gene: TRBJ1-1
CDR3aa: CASSQVLSTVNTEAFF

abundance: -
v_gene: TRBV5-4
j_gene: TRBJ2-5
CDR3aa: CASSVEPGLAGETQYF

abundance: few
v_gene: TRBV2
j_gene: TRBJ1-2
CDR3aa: CASSDLEGAYGYTF

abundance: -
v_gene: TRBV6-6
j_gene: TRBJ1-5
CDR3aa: CASSRTGGNQPQHF

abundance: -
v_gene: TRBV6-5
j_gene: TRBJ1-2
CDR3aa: CASGQGNGYTF

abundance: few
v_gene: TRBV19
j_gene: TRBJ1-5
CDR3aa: CASSANGQNNQPQHF

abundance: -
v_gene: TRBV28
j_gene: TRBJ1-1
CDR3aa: CASTWGAANTEAFF

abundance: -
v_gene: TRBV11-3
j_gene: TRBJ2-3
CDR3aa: CASSQLRGDTQYF

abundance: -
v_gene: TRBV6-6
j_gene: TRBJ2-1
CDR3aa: CASCFSLGGTTFF

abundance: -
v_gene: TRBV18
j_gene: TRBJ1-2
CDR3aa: CASSPETGTTLGYTF

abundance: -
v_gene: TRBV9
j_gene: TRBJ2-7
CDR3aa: CASSVGGLAGIYEQYF

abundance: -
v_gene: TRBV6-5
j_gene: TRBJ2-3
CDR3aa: CASNNADTQYF

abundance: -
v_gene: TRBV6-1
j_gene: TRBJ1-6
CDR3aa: CASSVLDSNNSPLHF

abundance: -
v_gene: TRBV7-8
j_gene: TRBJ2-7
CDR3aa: CASSRTGADGEQYF

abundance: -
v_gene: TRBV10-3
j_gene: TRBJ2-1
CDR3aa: CAISVLSGTEYNEQFF

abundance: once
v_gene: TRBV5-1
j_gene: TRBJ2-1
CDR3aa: CASSLAGSNNEQFF

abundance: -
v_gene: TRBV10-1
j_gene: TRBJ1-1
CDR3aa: CASSAAVSAKAFF

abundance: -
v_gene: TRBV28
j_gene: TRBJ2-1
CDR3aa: CASSFLIYEQFF

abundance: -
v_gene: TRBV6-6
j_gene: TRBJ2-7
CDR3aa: CASSLDPGIYEQYF

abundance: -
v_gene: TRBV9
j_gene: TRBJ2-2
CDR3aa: CASSVEGGIGELFF

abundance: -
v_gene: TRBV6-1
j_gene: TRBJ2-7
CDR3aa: CASSSPYFSYEQYF

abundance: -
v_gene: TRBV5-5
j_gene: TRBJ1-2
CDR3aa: CASSSRSNYGYTF

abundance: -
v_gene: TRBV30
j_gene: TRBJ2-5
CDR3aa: CAWSVFRGARVGETQYF

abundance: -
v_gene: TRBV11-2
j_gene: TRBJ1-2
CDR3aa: CASSFRRNPSDGYTF